This T cell receptor beta chain was captured by sequencing in a study of OX40 agonist ivuxolimab in advanced cancers. Overall study: In this trial design, patients received ivuxolimab intravenously at 0.01 to 10 mg/kg every 2 weeks.

CDR3 length: 14 amino acids. V lost 9 bases and J lost 9; bases outside the gene matches: 12. Germline values: CDR1 SGHRS, CDR2 YFSETQ. Data came from immunoSEQ multiplex PCR; TCRdb stores just in-frame clones and leaves some out. Among 100,000 to 150,000 clones, about 94% were seen once, and the ten largest hold 0.15% to 0.17%. The rearrangement joins TRBV5-1 to TRBJ2-2, with 9 bases matching TRBD2. Material: CD4+ or CD8+ T cells sorted from blood, obtained in a trial of the OX40 agonist ivuxolimab. The clonotype was recovered from an adult with an advanced solid tumor such as melanoma, head and neck, liver or kidney cancer. The CDR3 DNA reads TGCGCCACCTCCAGTAGCGGGGGCAGCAGGGAGCTGTTTTTT. Amino acid sequence: CATSSSGGSRELFF.